The present TCR beta chain was sequenced within a study of Ad26.COV2.S vaccination and SARS-CoV-2 variants. Treatment noted: over 15 received Ad26.COV2.S at low or high dose, single or two shots; about five received placebo; per-sample allocation not given. Following the first vaccine or placebo injection, samples were taken on day 63. Trimming stripped 2 bases from V and 4 bases from J, with 11 bases between. The CDR3 spans 14 residues. Germline loops: CDR1 KGHSH, CDR2 LQKENI. Clones were sequenced by immunoSEQ multiplex PCR, and TCRdb holds only the in-frame ones, with some missing. The sample holds 410,000 or so clones, over 75% seen once.

The rearrangement joins TRBV18 to TRBJ1-2, with D tentatively TRBD1 (5 bases). The input for sequencing was peripheral blood, taken in a trial of Ad26.COV2.S vaccine versus placebo. This receptor was taken from a person between 18 and 60 years old who received the Ad26.COV2.S COVID-19 vaccine or a placebo. The CDR3 loop is CASSPDTGLYGYTF. DNA for the CDR3: TGTGCCAGCTCACCAGATACAGGCCTCTATGGCTACACCTTC.